This T cell receptor beta chain was recovered during a study of T cell repertoires in cytomegalovirus infection. This CDR3 has 15 residues. The germline V gene has CDR1 LNHDA and CDR2 SQIVND (reference sequence). Trimming shortened V by 10 bases and J by 4 bases, and 20 bases separated the two germline ends. Study results and limitations: Summed frequency of public TCR beta families distinguished CMV carriers with the relevant HLA.

TCRdb re-derived calls from the reads in MiXCR, one entry per CDR3 protein. The repertoire holds approximately 190,000 distinct CDR3 sequences, roughly 9% seen once, with about 4.2% in the top ten. This clonotype was seen a few times. Its specificity is not known. V usage is TRBV19 and J usage is TRBJ1-5; D uncertain. The receptor's source is a human donor in good health (CMV status not recorded). Some clones in this sample may be carry-over from other donors' samples. Sequenced: PBMCs. As DNA, the CDR3 is TGTGCCACCGAAGAGGGCAGAAATACTAATCAGCCCCAGCATTTT. Residues: CATEEGRNTNQPQHF.